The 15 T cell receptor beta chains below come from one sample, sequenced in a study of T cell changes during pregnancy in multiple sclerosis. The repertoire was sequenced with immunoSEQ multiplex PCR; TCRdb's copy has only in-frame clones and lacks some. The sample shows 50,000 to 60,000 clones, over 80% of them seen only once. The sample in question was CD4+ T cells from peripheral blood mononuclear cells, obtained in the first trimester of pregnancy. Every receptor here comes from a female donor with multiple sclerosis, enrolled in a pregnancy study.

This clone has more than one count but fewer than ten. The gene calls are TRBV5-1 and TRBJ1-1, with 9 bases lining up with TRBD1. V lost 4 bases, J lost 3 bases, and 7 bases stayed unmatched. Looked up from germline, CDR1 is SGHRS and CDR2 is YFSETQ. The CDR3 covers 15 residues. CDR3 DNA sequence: TGCGCCAGCAGCCCGGGACAGGGCATTGACACTGAAGCTTTCTTT. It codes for CASSPGQGIDTEAFF.

The CDR3 sequence: CASSYSSGMQYF. CDR3 DNA sequence: TGTGCCAGCAGTTACTCGTCAGGGATGCAGTATTTT. The chain recombines TRBV6-5 with TRBJ2-3, with D perhaps matching TRBD1 (5 bases). CDR3 size: 12 residues. V lost 0 bases and J 11 bases, leaving 9 bases between the germline ends. Germline V gene sequence: CDR1 MNHEY, CDR2 SVGAGI.

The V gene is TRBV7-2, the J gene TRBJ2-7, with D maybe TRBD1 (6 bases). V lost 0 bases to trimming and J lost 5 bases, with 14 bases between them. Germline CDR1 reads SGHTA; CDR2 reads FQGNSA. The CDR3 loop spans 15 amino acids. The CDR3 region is CASSLARHRANEQYF. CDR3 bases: TGTGCCAGCAGCTTAGCGCGTCACAGGGCAAACGAGCAGTACTTC.

CDR3 sequence (DNA): TGTGCCAGCAGCTTATGGACAGGGTCCTACGAGCAGTACTTC. Translating it yields CASSLWTGSYEQYF. This rearrangement joins TRBV5-4 to TRBJ2-7; 8 nucleotides line up with TRBD1. The V segment lost 2 bases and the J segment 1 base; nucleotides outside the gene matches: 2. The V gene's germline CDR1 is SGHNT and CDR2 YYREEE (reference sequence). The length of the CDR3 is 14 residues.

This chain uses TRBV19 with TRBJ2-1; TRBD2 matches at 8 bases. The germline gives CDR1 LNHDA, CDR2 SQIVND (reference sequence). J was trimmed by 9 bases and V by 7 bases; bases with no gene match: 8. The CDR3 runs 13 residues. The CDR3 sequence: CASINRAGGEQFF. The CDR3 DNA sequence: TGTGCCAGTATCAACAGGGCGGGGGGTGAGCAGTTCTTC. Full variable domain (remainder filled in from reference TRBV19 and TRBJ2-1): DGGITQSPKYLFRKEGQNVTLSCEQNLNHDAMYWYRQDPGQGLRLIYYSQIVNDFQKGDIAEGYSVSREKKESFPLTVTSAQKNPTAFYLCASINRAGGEQFFGPGTRLTVL.

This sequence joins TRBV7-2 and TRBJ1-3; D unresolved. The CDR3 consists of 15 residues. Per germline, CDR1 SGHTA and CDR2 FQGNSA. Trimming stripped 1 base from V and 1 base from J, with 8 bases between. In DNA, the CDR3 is TGTGCCAGCAGCTTAGGTCCGGGTTCTGGAAACACCATATATTTT. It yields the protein CASSLGPGSGNTIYF.

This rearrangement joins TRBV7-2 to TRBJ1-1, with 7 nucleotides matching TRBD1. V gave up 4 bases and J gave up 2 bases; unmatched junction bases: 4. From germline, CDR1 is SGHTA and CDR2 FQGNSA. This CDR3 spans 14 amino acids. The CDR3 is CASSWGQLNTEAFF. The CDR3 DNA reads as TGTGCCAGCAGCTGGGGACAGCTAAACACTGAAGCTTTCTTT.

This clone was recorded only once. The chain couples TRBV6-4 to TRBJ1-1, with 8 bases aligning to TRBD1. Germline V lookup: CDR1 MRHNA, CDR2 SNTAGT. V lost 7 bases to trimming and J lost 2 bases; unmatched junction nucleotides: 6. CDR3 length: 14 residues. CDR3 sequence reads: CASKDRGGNTEAFF. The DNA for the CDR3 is TGTGCCAGCAAAGACAGGGGAGGCAACACTGAAGCTTTCTTT.

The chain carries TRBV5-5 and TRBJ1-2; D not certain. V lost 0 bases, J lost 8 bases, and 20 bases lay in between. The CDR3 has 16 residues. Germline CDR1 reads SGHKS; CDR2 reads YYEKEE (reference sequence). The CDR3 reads CASSLARGEVMGGYTF. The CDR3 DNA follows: TGTGCCAGCAGCTTGGCGCGCGGGGAGGTCATGGGAGGCTACACCTTC.

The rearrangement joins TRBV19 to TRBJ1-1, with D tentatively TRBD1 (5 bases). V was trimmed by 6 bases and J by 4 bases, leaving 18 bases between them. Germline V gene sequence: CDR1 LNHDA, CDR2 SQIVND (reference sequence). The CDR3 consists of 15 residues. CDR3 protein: CASSLTNLGATEAFF. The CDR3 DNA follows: TGTGCCAGTAGCCTTACCAACTTAGGGGCCACTGAAGCTTTCTTT.

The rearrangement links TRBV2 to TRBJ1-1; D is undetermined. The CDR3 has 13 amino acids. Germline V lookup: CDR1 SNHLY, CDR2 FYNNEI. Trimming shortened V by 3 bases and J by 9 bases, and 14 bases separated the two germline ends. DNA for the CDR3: TGTGCCAGCAGTGAGGCAGCCTGGGCGAAAGCTTTCTTT. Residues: CASSEAAWAKAFF.

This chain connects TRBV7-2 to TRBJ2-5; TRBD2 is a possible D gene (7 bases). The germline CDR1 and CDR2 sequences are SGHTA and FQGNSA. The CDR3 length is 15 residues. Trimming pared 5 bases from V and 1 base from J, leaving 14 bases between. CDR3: CASSQDAGAQETQYF. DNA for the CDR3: TGTGCCAGCAGCCAAGACGCGGGGGCCCAAGAGACCCAGTACTTC.

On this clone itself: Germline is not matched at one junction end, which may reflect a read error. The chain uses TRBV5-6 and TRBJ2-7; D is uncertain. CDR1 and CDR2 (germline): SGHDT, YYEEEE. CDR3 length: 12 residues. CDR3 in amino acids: CASSSGQTYTHF. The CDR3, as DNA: TGTGCCAGCAGCTCTGGTCAGACTTATACCCACTTC.

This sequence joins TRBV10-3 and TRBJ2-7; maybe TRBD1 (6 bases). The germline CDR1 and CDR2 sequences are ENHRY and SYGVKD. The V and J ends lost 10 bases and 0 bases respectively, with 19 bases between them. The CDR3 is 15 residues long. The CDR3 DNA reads TGTGCCACCTCTTCCGGGACAATGAGCTCCTACGAGCAGTACTTC. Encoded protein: CATSSGTMSSYEQYF.

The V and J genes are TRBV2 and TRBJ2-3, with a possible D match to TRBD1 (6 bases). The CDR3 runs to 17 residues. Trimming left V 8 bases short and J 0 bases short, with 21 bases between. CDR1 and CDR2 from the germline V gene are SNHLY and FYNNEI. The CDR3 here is CASWGPGSVQSTDTQYF. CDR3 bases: TGTGCCAGCTGGGGGCCGGGTTCCGTTCAAAGCACAGATACGCAGTATTTT.